Listed here are 12 T cell receptor beta chains from one sample, sequenced in a study of T cells in Graves' hyperthyroidism and ophthalmopathy. Amplification yielded TCR beta CDR3 regions, with RNA transcripts as the source. Initially, a first-round RT-PCR of the TCR CDR3 employed the HTBI primer set. One entry per CDR3 protein, called by TCRdb with MiXCR from the multiplex PCR reads. Of hundreds of thousands of distinct CDR3 sequences listed, about a sixth are singletons. Specimen: blood. These receptors were obtained from a young woman with Graves' hyperthyroidism.

This clonotype was counted only a few times. The chain is built from TRBV29-1 and TRBJ1-3; TRBD1 matches 10 bases. Germline lookup yields CDR1 SQVTM and CDR2 ANQGSEA. Unmatched junction bases numbered 8, after V lost 6 bases and J lost 0 bases. The CDR3 extends over 16 amino acids. The CDR3 nucleotides are TGCAGCGTGGGGGACAGGGGAAGGGGCTCTGGAAACACCATATATTTT. The encoded protein is CSVGDRGRGSGNTIYF.

In the case of this clonotype: It may be a read error: a sequence one base away is much more abundant. This rearrangement joins TRBV5-5 to TRBJ2-2; TRBD2 might be the D (6 bases). Germline V gene lookup returns CDR1 SGHKS and CDR2 YYEKEE (reference sequence). CDR3 length equals 15 residues. V lost 2 bases and J 0 bases, leaving 8 bases between the germline ends. CDR3 in DNA: TGTGCCAGCAGCTTTGGAGGGCCGAACACCGGGGAGCTGTTTTTT. This sequence encodes CASSFGGPNTGELFF. Complete variable domain (other parts from reference TRBV5-5 and TRBJ2-2): DAGVTQSPTHLIKTRGQQVTLRCSPISGHKSVSWYQQVLGQGPQFIFQYYEKEERGRGNFPDRFSARQFPNYSSELNVNALLLGDSALYLCASSFGGPNTGELFFGEGSRLTVL.

The chain has TRBV29-1 and TRBJ1-3, with D hard to call. This CDR3 has 14 amino acids. Between the trimmed V and J ends, which lost 4 bases and 0 bases, there was a span of 10 bases. Germline V gene data show CDR1 as SQVTM and CDR2 as ANQGSEA. In DNA form, the CDR3 reads TGCAGCGTTGGTGGCAGCTACTCTGGAAACACCATATATTTT. It specifies CSVGGSYSGNTIYF.

The chain is built from TRBV10-2 and TRBJ2-3, with a weak D call TRBD1 (5 bases). The germline V and J ends were trimmed by 5 bases and 0 bases, with 9 bases remaining between them. The CDR3 covers 14 residues. CDR1 is WSHSY and CDR2 is SAAADI in the germline V gene. The CDR3 protein is CASSKGISTDTQYF. DNA of the CDR3: TGCGCCAGCAGTAAGGGGATAAGCACAGATACGCAGTATTTT.

In its sample, this clonotype was seen many times. The chain links TRBV3-1 to TRBJ1-5; D gene uncertain. Trimming cost V 2 bases and J 5 bases, with 7 bases left between them. The CDR3 extends over 13 amino acids. Germline loops: CDR1 LGHDT, CDR2 YNNKEL (reference sequence). CDR3 residues: CASSQTWDQPQHF. CDR3 bases: TGTGCCAGCAGCCAAACGTGGGATCAGCCCCAGCATTTT.

A few counts support this clonotype. The V gene is TRBV4-1, the J gene TRBJ2-7; D remains unclear. V was shortened by 1 base and J by 2 bases, with 9 bases between the two germline ends. Germline CDR1 MGHRA, CDR2 YSYEKL. This CDR3 contains 14 residues. DNA for the CDR3: TGCGCCAGCAGCCAAGCTCCCGACACCTACGAGCAGTACTTC. Translated, it gives CASSQAPDTYEQYF.

In regard to this clonotype: Possible read error: a much larger clone is one base away. V usage is TRBV5-6 and J usage is TRBJ1-5; 7 positions agree with TRBD1. Trimming removed 2 bases from V and 2 bases from J; junction bases left unmatched: 7. From germline, CDR1 is SGHDT and CDR2 YYEEEE. The length of the CDR3 is 16 residues. Written as DNA, the CDR3 is TGTGCCAGCAGCTTCTCAGACAGGGATGGCAATCAGCCCCAGCATTTT. The encoded protein is CASSFSDRDGNQPQHF. Complete variable domain (other parts from reference TRBV5-6 and TRBJ1-5): DAGVTQSPTHLIKTRGQQVTLRCSPKSGHDTVSWYQQALGQGPQFIFQYYEEEERQRGNFPDRFSGHQFPNYSSELNVNALLLGDSALYLCASSFSDRDGNQPQHFGDGTRLSIL.

The rearrangement joins TRBV6-1 to TRBJ1-6; D is undetermined. Trimming removed 5 bases from V and 0 bases from J, with 14 bases in between. The CDR3 is made up of 17 amino acids. Germline V gene sequence: CDR1 MNHNS, CDR2 SASEGT. CDR3 sequence: CASSWAARSSYNSPLHF. The DNA of the CDR3 is TGTGCCAGCAGTTGGGCGGCCCGGAGCTCCTATAATTCACCCCTCCACTTT.

The V gene is TRBV6-1, the J gene TRBJ2-7, with 10 bases aligning to TRBD1. Per germline, CDR1 MNHNS and CDR2 SASEGT. With V trimmed by 1 base and J by 2 bases, 2 bases remained unmatched. The CDR3 extends over 15 amino acids. CDR3 residues: CASSEGTGGPYEQYF. The CDR3 nucleotides read TGTGCCAGCAGTGAAGGGACAGGGGGACCCTACGAGCAGTACTTC.

The chain has TRBV7-2 and TRBJ1-5, with a weak D call TRBD1 (5 bases). The germline V and J ends were trimmed by 2 bases and 7 bases, with 15 bases remaining between them. The CDR3 runs 15 residues. CDR1 and CDR2 (germline): SGHTA, FQGNSA. CDR3 DNA sequence: TGTGCCAGCAGCTTATATAGGGACGATGGCCAGCCCCAGCATTTT. It specifies CASSLYRDDGQPQHF.

This clonotype occurred many times. The J gene is TRBJ2-7, the V gene TRBV9, with 12 bases identical to TRBD2. The CDR3 is 14 amino acids. Unmatched junction bases numbered 5, after V lost 6 bases and J lost 4 bases. The germline CDR1 and CDR2 sequences are SGDLS and YYNGEE. DNA of the CDR3: TGTGCCAGCAACCCTAGCGGGGGGGCTTACGAGCAGTACTTC. It is translated as CASNPSGGAYEQYF.

The DNA for the CDR3 is TGTGCCAGCAGCTTCCAGGGACACTCCTACGAGCAGTACTTC. This encodes CASSFQGHSYEQYF. The chain links TRBV7-2 to TRBJ2-7; perhaps TRBD1 as D (6 bases). Trimming took 3 bases from V and 0 from J, leaving 9 bases between them. CDR3 length: 14 amino acids. Germline assignment: CDR1 SGHTA and CDR2 FQGNSA.